This TCR beta chain was recorded in a study of somatic mutations in cytotoxic T cells in rheumatoid arthritis. The germline V gene encodes CDR1 SGHVS and CDR2 FNYEAQ. The CDR3 is 13 residues long. With 2 bases clipped from V and 7 bases from J, the junction kept 5 bases outside the gene matches. Here immunoSEQ multiplex PCR was the method, and the copy in TCRdb shows in-frame clones only, minus some. The repertoire holds around 20,000 clones, with about 70% as singletons. The V and J genes are TRBV7-6 and TRBJ2-7; 7 nucleotides agree with TRBD1. This TCR came from a woman aged 60-75 years in good health. The specimen was CD8+ T cells sorted from blood. CDR3 in amino acids: CASSLRQGEEQYF. The DNA for the CDR3 is TGTGCCAGCAGCTTAAGGCAGGGGGAGGAGCAGTACTTC.